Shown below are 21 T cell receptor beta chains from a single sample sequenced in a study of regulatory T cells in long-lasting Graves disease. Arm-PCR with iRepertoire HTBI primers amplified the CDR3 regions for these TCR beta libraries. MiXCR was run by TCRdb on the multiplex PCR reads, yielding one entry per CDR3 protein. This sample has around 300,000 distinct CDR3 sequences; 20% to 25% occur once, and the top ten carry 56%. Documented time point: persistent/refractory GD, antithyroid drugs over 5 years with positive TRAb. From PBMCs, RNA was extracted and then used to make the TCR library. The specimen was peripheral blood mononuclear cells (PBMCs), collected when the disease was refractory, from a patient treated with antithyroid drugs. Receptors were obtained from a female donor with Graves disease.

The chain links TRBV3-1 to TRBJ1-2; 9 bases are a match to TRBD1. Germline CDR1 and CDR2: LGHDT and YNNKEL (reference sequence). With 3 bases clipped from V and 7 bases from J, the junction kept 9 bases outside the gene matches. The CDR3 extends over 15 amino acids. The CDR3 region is CASSHLTGGAFGYTF. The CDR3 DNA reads TGTGCCAGCAGCCATCTGACAGGGGGGGCTTTTGGCTACACCTTC.

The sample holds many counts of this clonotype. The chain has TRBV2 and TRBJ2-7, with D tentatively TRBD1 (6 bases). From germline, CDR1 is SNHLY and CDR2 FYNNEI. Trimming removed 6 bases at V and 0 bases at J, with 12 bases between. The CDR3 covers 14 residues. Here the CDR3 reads CASSTGRSSYEQYF. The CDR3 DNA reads TGTGCCAGCAGCACAGGGCGTAGCTCCTACGAGCAGTACTTC.

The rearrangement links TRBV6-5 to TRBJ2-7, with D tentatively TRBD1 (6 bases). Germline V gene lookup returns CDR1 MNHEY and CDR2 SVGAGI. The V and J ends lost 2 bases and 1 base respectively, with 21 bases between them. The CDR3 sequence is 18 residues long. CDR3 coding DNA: TGTGCCAGCAGTTACAATAGGGGCAGGGACAATTGGTCCTACGAGCAGTACTTC. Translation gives CASSYNRGRDNWSYEQYF.

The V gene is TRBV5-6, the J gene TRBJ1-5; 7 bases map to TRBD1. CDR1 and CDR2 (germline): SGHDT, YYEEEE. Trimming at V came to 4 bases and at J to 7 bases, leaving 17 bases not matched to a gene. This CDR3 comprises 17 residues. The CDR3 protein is CASSKRKWTGRYQPQHF. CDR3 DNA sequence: TGTGCCAGCAGCAAGCGGAAGTGGACAGGTCGGTACCAGCCCCAGCATTTT.

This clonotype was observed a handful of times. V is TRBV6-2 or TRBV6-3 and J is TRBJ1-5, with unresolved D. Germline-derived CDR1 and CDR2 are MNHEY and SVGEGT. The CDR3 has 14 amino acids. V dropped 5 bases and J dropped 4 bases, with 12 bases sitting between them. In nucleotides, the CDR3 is TGTGCCAGCAGTACCCGGGCAGATAATCAGCCCCAGCATTTT. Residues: CASSTRADNQPQHF.

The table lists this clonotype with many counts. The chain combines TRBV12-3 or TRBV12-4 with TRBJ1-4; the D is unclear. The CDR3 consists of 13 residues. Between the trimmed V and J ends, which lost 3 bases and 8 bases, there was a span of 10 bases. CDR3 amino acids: CASSFWETEKLFF. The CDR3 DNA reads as TGTGCCAGCAGTTTTTGGGAAACAGAAAAACTGTTTTTT.

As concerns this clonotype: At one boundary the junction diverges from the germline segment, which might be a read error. In DNA, the CDR3 is TGTGCCAGCATTGCGGTGACCGGGGGGCTGTTTTTT. Encoded protein: CASIAVTGGLFF. The rearrangement joins TRBV28 to TRBJ2-2; tentative D call: TRBD2 (6 bases). The CDR3 contains 12 residues. Germline loops: CDR1 MDHEN, CDR2 SYDVKM.

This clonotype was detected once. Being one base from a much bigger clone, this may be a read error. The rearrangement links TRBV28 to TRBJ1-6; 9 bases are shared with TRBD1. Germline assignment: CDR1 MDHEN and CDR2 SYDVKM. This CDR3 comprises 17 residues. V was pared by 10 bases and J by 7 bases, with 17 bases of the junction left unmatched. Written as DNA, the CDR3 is TGTGCCAACAGGACACCGACAGGGGGAATTTCAAATTCACCCCTCCACTTT. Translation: CANRTPTGGISNSPLHF.

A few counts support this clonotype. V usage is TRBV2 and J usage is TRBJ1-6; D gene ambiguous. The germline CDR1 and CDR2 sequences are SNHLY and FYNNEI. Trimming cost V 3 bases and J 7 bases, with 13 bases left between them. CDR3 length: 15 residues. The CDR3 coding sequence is TGTGCCAGCAGTGAGGAAGTCCCAAGGAATTCACCCCTCCACTTT. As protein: CASSEEVPRNSPLHF.

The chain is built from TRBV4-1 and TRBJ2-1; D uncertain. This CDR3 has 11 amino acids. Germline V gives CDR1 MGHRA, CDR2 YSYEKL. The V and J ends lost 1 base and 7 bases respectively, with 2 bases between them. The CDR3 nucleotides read TGCGCCAGCAGCCAAGGTAATGAGCAGTTCTTC. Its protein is CASSQGNEQFF.

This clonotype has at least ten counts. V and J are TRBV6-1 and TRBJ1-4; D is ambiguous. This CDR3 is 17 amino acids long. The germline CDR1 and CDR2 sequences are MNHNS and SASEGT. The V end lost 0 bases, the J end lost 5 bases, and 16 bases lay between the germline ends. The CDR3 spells CASSEAEEDTYNEKLFF. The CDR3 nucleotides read TGTGCCAGCAGTGAAGCGGAGGAAGATACCTACAATGAAAAACTGTTTTTT.

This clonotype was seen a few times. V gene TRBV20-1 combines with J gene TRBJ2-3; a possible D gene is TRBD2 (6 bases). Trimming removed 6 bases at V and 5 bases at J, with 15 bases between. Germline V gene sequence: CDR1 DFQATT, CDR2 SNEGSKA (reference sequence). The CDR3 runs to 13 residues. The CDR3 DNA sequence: TGCAGTGCGACAAGTTCGGGGGAAGATACGCAGTATTTT. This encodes CSATSSGEDTQYF.

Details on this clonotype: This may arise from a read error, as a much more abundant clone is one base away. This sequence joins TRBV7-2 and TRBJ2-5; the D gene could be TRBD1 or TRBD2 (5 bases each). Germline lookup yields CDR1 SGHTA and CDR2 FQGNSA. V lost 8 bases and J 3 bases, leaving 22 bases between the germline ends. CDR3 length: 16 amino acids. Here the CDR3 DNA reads TGTGCCAGCGGCCCCCAGGTCACTCAGGGAGAAGAGACCCAGTACTTC. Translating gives CASGPQVTQGEETQYF.

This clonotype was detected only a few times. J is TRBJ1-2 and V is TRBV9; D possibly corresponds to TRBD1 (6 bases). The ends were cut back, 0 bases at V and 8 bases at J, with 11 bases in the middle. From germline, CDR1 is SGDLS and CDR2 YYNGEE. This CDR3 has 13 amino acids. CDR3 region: CASSVEEGVGYTF. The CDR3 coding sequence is TGTGCCAGCAGCGTAGAGGAGGGGGTAGGCTACACCTTC.

This CDR3 reads CASSPLDTPNTEAFF. CDR3 DNA sequence: TGTGCCAGCAGCCCGCTGGACACGCCGAACACTGAAGCTTTCTTT. The chain is built from TRBV7-9 and TRBJ1-1; weak D call: TRBD1 (5 bases). Per the germline V gene, CDR1 is SEHNR and CDR2 is FQNEAQ (reference sequence). V was trimmed by 5 bases and J by 1 base, leaving 14 bases between them. This CDR3 has 15 residues.

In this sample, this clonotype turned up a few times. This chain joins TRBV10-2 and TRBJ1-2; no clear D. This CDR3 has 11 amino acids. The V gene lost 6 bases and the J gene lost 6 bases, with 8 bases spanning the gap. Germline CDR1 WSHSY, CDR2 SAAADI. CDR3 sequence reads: CASRDGDGYTF. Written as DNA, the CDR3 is TGCGCCAGCAGAGACGGGGATGGCTACACCTTC.

CDR3 DNA: TGTGCCACCAGCGCCTACACCGGGACTAGCGGGAGGGTCGGGGAGCTGTTTTTT. Translating gives CATSAYTGTSGRVGELFF. The chain combines TRBV15 with TRBJ2-2; the match to TRBD2 covers 16 bases. Looked up from germline, CDR1 is LNHNV and CDR2 is YYDKDF (reference sequence). This CDR3 spans 18 amino acids. V was pared by 5 bases and J by 7 bases, with 10 bases of the junction left unmatched. The variable domain in full, completed from reference TRBV15 and TRBJ2-2, reads DAMVIQNPRYQVTQFGKPVTLSCSQTLNHNVMYWYQQKSSQAPKLLFHYYDKDFNNEADTPDNFQSRRPNTSFCFLDIRSPGLGDTAMYLCATSAYTGTSGRVGELFFGEGSRLTVL.

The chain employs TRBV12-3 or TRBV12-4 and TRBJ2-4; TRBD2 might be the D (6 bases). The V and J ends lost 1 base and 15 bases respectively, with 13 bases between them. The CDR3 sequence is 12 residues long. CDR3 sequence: CASSLEGGVGYF. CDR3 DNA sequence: TGTGCCAGCAGTTTAGAAGGAGGGGTTGGGTACTTC.

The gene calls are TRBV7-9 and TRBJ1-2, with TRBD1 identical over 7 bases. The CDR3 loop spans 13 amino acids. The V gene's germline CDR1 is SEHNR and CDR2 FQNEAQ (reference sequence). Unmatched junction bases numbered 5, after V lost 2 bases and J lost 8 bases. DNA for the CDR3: TGTGCCAGCAGCTTAAATTCAGGGGGAGGCTACACCTTC. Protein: CASSLNSGGGYTF.

This chain's CDR3 is CATRPGTGDNSPLHF. CDR3 DNA: TGTGCCACGCGGCCCGGGACAGGGGATAATTCACCCCTCCACTTT. The rearrangement uses TRBV10-3 and TRBJ1-6; 10 positions match TRBD1. The CDR3 totals 15 residues. CDR1 is ENHRY, CDR2 SYGVKD, per germline. Trimming at V came to 10 bases and at J to 5 bases, leaving 8 bases not matched to a gene.

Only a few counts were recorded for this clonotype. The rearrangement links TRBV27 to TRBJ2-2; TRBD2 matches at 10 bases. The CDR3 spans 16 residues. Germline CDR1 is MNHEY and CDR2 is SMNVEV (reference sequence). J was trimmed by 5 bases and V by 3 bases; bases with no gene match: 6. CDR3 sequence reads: CASSFTSGTLTGELFF. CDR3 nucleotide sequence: TGTGCCAGCAGTTTCACTAGCGGGACACTAACCGGGGAGCTGTTTTTT.